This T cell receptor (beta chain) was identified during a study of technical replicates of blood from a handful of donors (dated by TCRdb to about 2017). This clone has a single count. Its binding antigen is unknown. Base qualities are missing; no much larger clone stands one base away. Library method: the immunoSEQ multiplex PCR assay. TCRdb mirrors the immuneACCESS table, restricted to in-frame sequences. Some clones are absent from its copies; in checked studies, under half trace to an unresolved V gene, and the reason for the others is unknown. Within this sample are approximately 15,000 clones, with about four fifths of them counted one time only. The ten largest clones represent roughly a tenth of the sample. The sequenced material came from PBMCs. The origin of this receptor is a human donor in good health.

The CDR3 reads CATVAGGAPHTDTQYF. The nucleotide sequence is given as TGTGCCACCGTAGCGGGAGGGGCCCCCCACACAGATACGCAGTATTTT. Recombination joined TRBV5-8 with TRBJ2-3; 11 bases in between match TRBD2. Relative to germline, V is missing 9 bases and J is missing 2 bases, with 11 bases of the junction outside any gene match. The CDR3, cysteine through phenylalanine, is 16 amino acids long. Only the CDR3 part of the read is kept: 48 bases, read in frame from the first base. The germline V gene yields SGHTS for CDR1 and YDEGEE for CDR2.